This TCR beta chain was identified during a study of blood T cell repertoires in COVID-19. About the research overall: PBMCs, B-cell-depleted T cells, or T cells were the source of the cDNA or gDNA that made up the material.

Per germline, CDR1 MRHNA and CDR2 SNTAGT. Trimming removed 8 bases from V and 6 bases from J, with 22 bases in between. The CDR3 length is 15 residues. Measured with immunoSEQ multiplex PCR; TCRdb has only the in-frame clones, and not every one. The sample shows 150,000 to 200,000 clones, roughly four fifths of them seen only once. The origin of this receptor is a woman aged 70-85 years with COVID-19, enrolled during active disease. The rearrangement uses TRBV6-4 and TRBJ1-1; D possibly corresponds to TRBD1 (6 bases). Sequenced input: peripheral blood. CDR3 amino acids: CASPTAEQGNPEAFF. The CDR3 coding sequence is TGTGCCAGCCCTACGGCCGAACAGGGTAACCCTGAAGCTTTCTTT.